This T cell receptor (beta chain) was recovered during a study of cytomegalovirus exposure and HLA in healthy donors. General study findings and limits: Only CMV serostatus was available as immune exposure information.

V shed 6 bases and J shed 1 base, with 13 bases lying between them. The CDR3 contains 14 residues. From germline, CDR1 is SGDLS and CDR2 YYNGEE. Details on this clone: The antigen is not known.

PCR involved 60 Vbeta and 13 Jbeta primers. The data were produced by immunoSEQ multiplex PCR, yet TCRdb's version contains in-frame clones alone and is incomplete. The sample includes roughly 110,000 clones, over 70% of them seen just once. Sequencing was done on a sample of PBMCs. The chain is built from TRBV9 and TRBJ1-2; no definite D call. The receptor was derived from a young man in good health and CMV-seronegative. The CDR3 DNA reads as TGTGCCAGCACCTTGAATGACTTTAACTATGGCTACACCTTC. Protein: CASTLNDFNYGYTF.